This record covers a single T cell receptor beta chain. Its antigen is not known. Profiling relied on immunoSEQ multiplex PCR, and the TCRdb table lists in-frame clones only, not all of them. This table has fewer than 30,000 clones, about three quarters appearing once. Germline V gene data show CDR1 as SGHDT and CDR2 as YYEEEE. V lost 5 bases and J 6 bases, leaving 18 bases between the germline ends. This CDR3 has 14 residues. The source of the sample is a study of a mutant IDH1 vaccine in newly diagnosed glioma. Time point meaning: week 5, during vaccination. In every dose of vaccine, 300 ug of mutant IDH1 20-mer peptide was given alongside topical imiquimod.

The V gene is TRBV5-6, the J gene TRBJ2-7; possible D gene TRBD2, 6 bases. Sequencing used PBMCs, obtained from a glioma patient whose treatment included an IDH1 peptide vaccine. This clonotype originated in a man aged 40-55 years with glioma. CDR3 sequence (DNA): TGTGCCAGCAGTTGGGGGAGGTTCGCCGGCGAGCAGTACTTC. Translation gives CASSWGRFAGEQYF.